The clone carrying this T cell receptor (beta chain) has only a few counts. The sample comes from a study of blood T cell repertoires in COVID-19. Study in general: Whether acute or convalescent, the COVID-19 samples came from the United States, Italy and Spain. T cells, B-cell-depleted T cells, or PBMCs supplied cDNA or gDNA.

This CDR3 region has 15 residues. Germline V gene sequence: CDR1 LNHNV, CDR2 YYDKDF (reference sequence). Trimming took 5 bases from V and 0 from J; bases not matched to a gene: 6. In the authors' methods: Estimates of nucleated cell counts were drawn from the amplification of reference gene primers. Sequenced by immunoSEQ multiplex PCR; TCRdb stores in-frame clones only, minus some. V and J calls plus clone size are reproduced from that table; the DNA served to infer D and trimming. Of roughly 180,000 clones detected, under 90% appear once; the ten largest clones hold 6.5% to 8.5%. This receptor was obtained from a human donor in a cohort sampled during active COVID-19. Material for sequencing was peripheral blood. This rearrangement joins TRBV15 to TRBJ1-2; 7 bases map to TRBD1. In DNA form, the CDR3 reads TGTGCCACCAGCGGATGGGACAGCTCTAACTATGGCTACACCTTC. Residues: CATSGWDSSNYGYTF. Using reference TRBV15 and TRBJ1-2 for the parts outside the CDR3, the full variable domain is DAMVIQNPRYQVTQFGKPVTLSCSQTLNHNVMYWYQQKSSQAPKLLFHYYDKDFNNEADTPDNFQSRRPNTSFCFLDIRSPGLGDTAMYLCATSGWDSSNYGYTFGSGTRLTVV.